Following are 25 T cell receptor beta chains from one sample sequenced in a study of T cells after yellow fever vaccination. TCRdb processed the 5' RACE reads anew with MiXCR; each CDR3 protein has one entry. The table includes fewer than 350,000 distinct CDR3 sequences, 3.5% to 5% detected once. The starting material was PBMCs, obtained 15 days after the yellow fever booster vaccination. The receptor source for this set is a man in his late teens or twenties who received the YFV17D yellow fever vaccine.

This chain connects TRBV15 to TRBJ2-2; D is uncertain. Looked up from germline, CDR1 is LNHNV and CDR2 is YYDKDF (reference sequence). V was clipped by 1 base and J by 9 bases, with 9 bases between them. CDR3 size: 13 residues. Here the CDR3 DNA reads TGTGCCACCAGCAGAGTCAGCACAAGGGAGCTGTTTTTT. Protein: CATSRVSTRELFF.

There are many counts of this clonotype. This chain joins TRBV12-3 or TRBV12-4 and TRBJ1-2; D remains ambiguous. CDR3 size: 13 residues. V was shortened by 7 bases and J by 4 bases, with 13 bases between the two germline ends. The CDR3 sequence is CASTLDGLYGYTF. The DNA of the CDR3 is TGTGCCAGCACCCTGGACGGGCTCTATGGCTACACCTTC.

This clonotype was picked up many times. The chain uses TRBV24-1 and TRBJ2-5, with TRBD1 matching over 7 bases. Germline loops: CDR1 KGHDR, CDR2 SFDVKD. The junction had 9 bases not matched to a gene; V was cut back by 3 bases and J by 0 bases. The CDR3 is 17 residues long. The chain's CDR3 is CATSDAPPTGDQETQYF. The CDR3, as DNA: TGTGCCACCAGTGATGCCCCCCCTACAGGGGACCAAGAGACCCAGTACTTC.

In nucleotides, the CDR3 is TGCGCCAGCAGCTTTCGCGCGGAGAGCTCCTATAATTCACCCCTCCACTTT. This sequence encodes CASSFRAESSYNSPLHF. The V call is TRBV5-1, the J call TRBJ1-6; D not resolved. The CDR3 covers 17 residues. From germline, CDR1 is SGHRS and CDR2 YFSETQ. Trimming shortened V by 2 bases and J by 0 bases, and 12 bases separated the two germline ends.

This clonotype was counted many times. The chain employs TRBV28 and TRBJ2-7; 10 nucleotides match TRBD1. CDR3 length equals 14 residues. The V gene end was trimmed by 6 bases and the J gene end by 5 bases; junction bases not matched to a gene: 7. Germline assignment: CDR1 MDHEN and CDR2 SYDVKM. The DNA for the CDR3 is TGTGCCAGCAGCGGGACAGGGGTTTGGGACGAGCAGTACGTC. As protein: CASSGTGVWDEQYV.

In its sample, this clonotype was seen many times. The J gene is TRBJ2-5, the V gene TRBV20-1; 14 bases align to TRBD2. With 6 bases clipped from V and 4 bases from J, the junction kept 13 bases outside the gene matches. The CDR3 covers 17 residues. CDR1 DFQATT and CDR2 SNEGSKA come from the germline V gene (reference sequence). CDR3 amino acids: CSATGLAGAPLPETQYF. The CDR3 region has the DNA TGCAGTGCCACGGGACTAGCGGGGGCCCCGCTCCCAGAGACCCAGTACTTC.

This clonotype showed up many times. The V call is TRBV6-5, the J call TRBJ2-6, with TRBD1 matching 7 bases. J lost 3 bases, V lost 7 bases, and 6 bases had no gene match. The CDR3 is 15 residues long. Germline V gives CDR1 MNHEY, CDR2 SVGAGI. CDR3 in DNA: TGTGCCAGCACCAGACAGGGTTTTGGGGCCAACGTCCTGACTTTC. It is translated as CASTRQGFGANVLTF.

This clonotype was observed at least ten times. The J gene is TRBJ1-2, the V gene TRBV6-5, with D possibly matching TRBD1 (5 bases). V lost 0 bases and J 4 bases, leaving 15 bases between the germline ends. CDR1 MNHEY and CDR2 SVGAGI come from the germline V gene. The CDR3 sequence is 16 residues long. The CDR3 protein is CASSYSIPGLGYGYTF. CDR3 bases: TGTGCCAGCAGTTACTCGATCCCAGGGCTGGGCTATGGCTACACCTTC.

This clonotype appeared many times. V gene TRBV10-3 combines with J gene TRBJ1-2, with 7 bases that match TRBD1. Germline values: CDR1 ENHRY, CDR2 SYGVKD. This CDR3 contains 14 residues. V trimming: 7 bases; J trimming: 7 bases; junction bases outside the gene matches: 12. CDR3 coding DNA: TGTGCCATCACTGCGGACAGGACCTATGGTGGCTACACCTTC. This encodes CAITADRTYGGYTF.

At least ten counts were recorded for this clonotype. V usage is TRBV4-2 and J usage is TRBJ2-7; 8 bases are shared with TRBD1. The V gene's germline CDR1 is LGHNA and CDR2 YNFKEQ. Unmatched junction bases numbered 9, after V lost 4 bases and J lost 4 bases. The CDR3 is 15 amino acids. The CDR3 nucleotides are TGTGCCAGCAGCCCCGGGGGCAGGGGGCATTACGAGCAGTACTTC. Translating it yields CASSPGGRGHYEQYF.

This clonotype was seen ten or more times. The chain recombines TRBV7-6 with TRBJ1-5; D not resolved. This CDR3 is built from 16 residues. The germline CDR1 and CDR2 sequences are SGHVS and FNYEAQ. With 5 bases removed from V and 0 bases from J, the gap between germline ends came to 14 bases. CDR3 nucleotide sequence: TGTGCCAGCAGCCGCGGACGTGCTTATAGCAATCAGCCCCAGCATTTT. This translates into CASSRGRAYSNQPQHF.

V gene TRBV7-9 combines with J gene TRBJ2-3; D perhaps matches TRBD1 (6 bases). Germline values: CDR1 SEHNR, CDR2 FQNEAQ (reference sequence). The CDR3 totals 15 residues. The CDR3 bases are TGTGCGTATTCCCGCAGGGGTGCTAGCACAGATACGCAGTATTTT. Its protein is CAYSRRGASTDTQYF.

This clonotype came up many times. The V call is TRBV6-1, the J call TRBJ2-5; weak D call: TRBD1 (5 bases). CDR1 MNHNS and CDR2 SASEGT come from the germline V gene. CDR3 length: 14 residues. Trimming took off 1 base at V and 5 bases at J, with 11 bases between the two ends. The CDR3 region has the DNA TGTGCCAGCAGTGAAGTGACAGCGACTGAGACCCAGTACTTC. This sequence encodes CASSEVTATETQYF.

This clonotype was counted between two and nine times. The chain links TRBV24-1 to TRBJ2-3; 10 bases agree with TRBD2. This CDR3 has 17 amino acids. In germline, CDR1 is KGHDR, CDR2 SFDVKD. J was trimmed by 4 bases and V by 1 base; bases with no gene match: 7. This CDR3 is CATSDFSGGGGADTQYF. The CDR3 DNA is TGTGCCACCAGTGATTTCAGCGGGGGGGGCGGGGCAGATACGCAGTATTTT.

This chain uses TRBV3-1 with TRBJ2-3; 7 bases map to TRBD2. CDR1 is LGHDT and CDR2 is YNNKEL in the germline V gene (reference sequence). J lost 2 bases, V lost 4 bases, and 3 bases had no gene match. The CDR3 totals 14 residues. In DNA form, the CDR3 reads TGTGCCAGCAGCCGGGACTACAACACAGATACGCAGTATTTT. Translated, it gives CASSRDYNTDTQYF.

With respect to this clonotype: A read error may explain this, as a much larger clone is one base away. The chain uses TRBV5-4 and TRBJ2-3; the D is unclear. CDR1 and CDR2 (germline): SGHNT, YYREEE (reference sequence). The CDR3 runs 12 residues. V was cut by 4 bases and J by 2 bases, with 5 bases left in between. As DNA, the CDR3 is TGTGCCAGCAGCGGGAACACAGATACGCAGTATTTT. It yields the protein CASSGNTDTQYF.

This clonotype has only a few counts. The gene calls are TRBV5-5 and TRBJ1-1; no definite D call. The CDR3 has 12 residues. Trimming shortened V by 0 bases and J by 7 bases, and 7 bases separated the two germline ends. The germline CDR1 and CDR2 sequences are SGHKS and YYEKEE (reference sequence). The CDR3 DNA sequence: TGTGCCAGCAGCTTGGTGGCAGTTGAAGCTTTCTTT. It yields the protein CASSLVAVEAFF.

This rearrangement joins TRBV4-1 to TRBJ1-6; D is unresolved. This CDR3 has 16 residues. V lost 4 bases, J lost 7 bases, and 17 bases lay in between. CDR1 is MGHRA and CDR2 is YSYEKL in the germline V gene. This CDR3 reads CASSPRGIERNSPLHF. The CDR3 region has the DNA TGCGCCAGCAGCCCCAGAGGCATAGAACGGAATTCACCCCTCCACTTT.

This clonotype was detected ten times or more. The J gene is TRBJ1-2, the V gene TRBV5-1, with D unresolved. The length of the CDR3 is 13 residues. The germline V gene encodes CDR1 SGHRS and CDR2 YFSETQ. The germline V and J ends were trimmed by 0 bases and 8 bases, with 11 bases remaining between them. CDR3 loop: CASSLDLGEGYTF. Here the CDR3 DNA reads TGCGCCAGCAGCTTGGATCTTGGGGAAGGCTACACCTTC.

This clonotype came up a few times. The chain carries TRBV2 and TRBJ2-7; TRBD1 aligns across 8 bases. The CDR3 extends over 13 amino acids. With 6 bases clipped from V and 6 bases from J, the junction kept 7 bases outside the gene matches. Germline values: CDR1 SNHLY, CDR2 FYNNEI. The CDR3 DNA reads as TGTGCCAGCAGCGAGACAGGGGTTGGCGAGCAGTACTTC. The encoded protein is CASSETGVGEQYF.

This clonotype has a handful of counts. V gene TRBV2 combines with J gene TRBJ2-5; tentative D call: TRBD1 (5 bases). Germline CDR1 reads SNHLY; CDR2 reads FYNNEI. CDR3 length equals 13 residues. Between the trimmed V and J ends, which lost 5 bases and 5 bases, there was a span of 12 bases. This chain's CDR3 is CASSRGLWETQYF. The CDR3 bases are TGTGCCAGCAGTAGGGGCCTCTGGGAGACCCAGTACTTC.

This clonotype was observed a handful of times. The genes are TRBV5-1 and TRBJ2-3; no clear D gene. There are 14 residues in the CDR3. From germline, CDR1 is SGHRS and CDR2 YFSETQ. Trimming removed 0 bases at V and 4 bases at J, with 9 bases between. CDR3 sequence (DNA): TGCGCCAGCAGCTTGGCCTCAGGAGCAGATACGCAGTATTTT. This sequence encodes CASSLASGADTQYF.

This clonotype was detected only a few times. This rearrangement joins TRBV5-1 to TRBJ1-2; D unresolved. V lost 1 base and J lost 6, with 10 bases in between. The CDR3 is 13 amino acids. Germline CDR1 reads SGHRS; CDR2 reads YFSETQ. CDR3 protein: CASSLRQDNGYTF. DNA of the CDR3: TGCGCCAGCAGCTTGCGGCAGGATAATGGCTACACCTTC.

To note about this clonotype: A much larger clonotype is one base distant, so this may be a read error. The rearrangement joins TRBV6-2 or TRBV6-3 to TRBJ2-7; D is uncertain. Germline values: CDR1 MNHEY, CDR2 SVGEGT. V lost 5 bases, J lost 2 bases, and 7 bases lay in between. The CDR3 is 12 amino acids. CDR3 DNA sequence: TGTGCCAGCAGTGGGGATACCTACGAGCAGTACTTC. Translating gives CASSGDTYEQYF.

In this sample, this clonotype turned up many times. A junction boundary mismatches the germline segment, possibly from a read error. CDR3 in amino acids: CASSYHETQYF. DNA for the CDR3: TGTGCCAGCAGTTACCACGAGACCCAGTACTTC. The gene calls are TRBV6-5 and TRBJ2-5; D unclear. The CDR3 length is 11 residues. Germline-derived CDR1 and CDR2 are MNHEY and SVGAGI.